These T cell receptor beta chains were read from a single sample in a study of cytomegalovirus exposure and HLA in healthy donors. The protocol was immunoSEQ multiplex PCR, while the TCRdb copy is restricted to in-frame clones and leaves out a portion. The sample records fewer than 200,000 clones, roughly 87% being singletons. Sequences were obtained from PBMCs. The receptors originated from a woman in her 30s in good health and CMV-seronegative. The CDR3 runs from the conserved cysteine through the conserved F or W. A D gene is named only where the DNA matches it firmly. Not every row has a clone size; where given, it reads once, few, many or a size class.

J: TRBJ1-6; V: TRBV27; D: TRBD1; size: NA; DNA: TGTGCCAGCAAAGTAGGGACAGGGGATTCACCCCTCCACTTT; CDR3: CASKVGTGDSPLHF
J: TRBJ2-1; V: TRBV9; D: TRBD2; size: once; DNA: TGTGCCAGCAGCGCGGGACTAGCGGTTTACAATGAGCAGTTCTTC; CDR3: CASSAGLAVYNEQFF
J: TRBJ2-3; V: TRBV4-3; D: NA; size: NA; DNA: TGCGCCAGCAGCCAAAGTCGGGGGACAGATACGCAGTATTTT; CDR3: CASSQSRGTDTQYF
J: TRBJ2-2; V: TRBV5-6; D: NA; size: once; DNA: TGTGCCAGCAGCTTTGGTCAGGGCACCGGGGAGCTGTTTTTT; CDR3: CASSFGQGTGELFF
J: TRBJ2-2; V: TRBV15; D: NA; size: NA; DNA: TGTGCCACCAGCAGAGAACCGGGGGACGGGGAGCTGTTTTTT; CDR3: CATSREPGDGELFF
J: TRBJ1-6; V: TRBV4-1; D: NA; size: NA; DNA: TGCGCCAGCAGCCAAGAGAGGGATAGAGGGAATTCACCCCTCCACTTT; CDR3: CASSQERDRGNSPLHF
J: TRBJ1-5; V: TRBV30; D: TRBD1; size: NA; DNA: TGTGCCTGGCGTCGACAGGGAGGTCAGCCCCAGCATTTT; CDR3: CAWRRQGGQPQHF
J: TRBJ2-7; V: TRBV5-1; D: TRBD1; size: NA; DNA: TGCGCCAGCAGCCGACAGGGACCGGCAAGCGAGCAGTACTTC; CDR3: CASSRQGPASEQYF
J: TRBJ2-1; V: TRBV5-6; D: NA; size: NA; DNA: TGTGCCAGCAGCTTGATCAACGGGGGGCCTCTGGGCGATGAGCAGTTCTTC; CDR3: CASSLINGGPLGDEQFF
J: TRBJ1-5; V: TRBV19; D: NA; size: NA; DNA: TGTGCCAGTACCACGGGACTGGGGTTGGGGCCCCAGCATTTT; CDR3: CASTTGLGLGPQHF
J: TRBJ1-5; V: TRBV4-1; D: TRBD1; size: NA; DNA: TGCGCCAGCAGCCAAGGCCGACAGGGGAACAATCAGCCCCAGCATTTT; CDR3: CASSQGRQGNNQPQHF
J: TRBJ2-5; V: TRBV11-2; D: TRBD2; size: NA; DNA: TGTGCCAGCAGCAGATGGACTAGCGGGAGGGACCAAGAGACCCAGTACTTC; CDR3: CASSRWTSGRDQETQYF
J: TRBJ2-1; V: TRBV9; D: TRBD2; size: NA; DNA: TGTGCCAGCAGCGTGCGAGCGGGGGACTACAATGAGCAGTTCTTC; CDR3: CASSVRAGDYNEQFF
J: TRBJ1-3; V: TRBV29-1; D: NA; size: few; DNA: TGCAGCGTTGAAGTAGGAACAGTCTCTGGAAACACCATATATTTT; CDR3: CSVEVGTVSGNTIYF
J: TRBJ2-7; V: TRBV6-6; D: NA; size: NA; DNA: TGTGCCAGCAGTACTTCCAGAGGTGCTCGATACGAGCAGTACTTC; CDR3: CASSTSRGARYEQYF
J: TRBJ2-5; V: TRBV28; D: TRBD1; size: NA; DNA: TGTGCCAGCAGTGCCCCCCGGGGGACAGGGGCGAAGACCCAGTACTTC; CDR3: CASSAPRGTGAKTQYF
J: TRBJ1-6; V: TRBV18; D: NA; size: once; DNA: TGTGCCAGCTCACCGGCAGCGGGATTCAATTCACCCCTCCACTTT; CDR3: CASSPAAGFNSPLHF
J: TRBJ2-1; V: TRBV5-4; D: TRBD2; size: NA; DNA: TGTGCCAGCAGCTGGGGGGGGACGGAGTTCTTC; CDR3: CASSWGGTEFF
J: TRBJ1-6; V: TRBV6-5; D: NA; size: NA; DNA: TGTGCCAGCAACACAGGGTCCTATAATTCACCCCTCCACTTT; CDR3: CASNTGSYNSPLHF
J: TRBJ2-1; V: TRBV7-9; D: TRBD2; size: NA; DNA: TGTGCCAGCAGCCCCCCGGGACTAGCCGTGAGTGAGCAGTTCTTC; CDR3: CASSPPGLAVSEQFF
J: TRBJ1-5; V: TRBV30; D: NA; size: NA; DNA: TGTGCCTGGAGTGTTTCCGTTAATCAGCCCCAGCATTTT; CDR3: CAWSVSVNQPQHF
J: TRBJ2-1; V: TRBV9; D: NA; size: NA; DNA: TGTGCCAGCAGCGTGGGGCTGGGCGGGAAAGGGCCACTCTACAATGAGCAGTTCTTC; CDR3: CASSVGLGGKGPLYNEQFF
J: TRBJ2-7; V: TRBV11-3; D: NA; size: NA; DNA: TGTGCCAGCAGCCCAACGGACAGTCCCTACGAGCAGTACTTC; CDR3: CASSPTDSPYEQYF
J: TRBJ1-1; V: TRBV5-4; D: NA; size: NA; DNA: TGTGCCAGCAGCGTAGGGACACCGAACACTGAAGCTTTCTTT; CDR3: CASSVGTPNTEAFF
J: TRBJ2-7; V: TRBV6-6; D: TRBD1; size: NA; DNA: TGTGCCAGCAGGACGGGACAGGCCTCCTACGAGCAGTACTTC; CDR3: CASRTGQASYEQYF
J: TRBJ2-2; V: TRBV28; D: TRBD1; size: NA; DNA: TGTGCCAGCAGTTTAGGGACAGGGCTCATCGGGGAGCTGTTTTTT; CDR3: CASSLGTGLIGELFF
J: TRBJ2-2; V: TRBV28; D: NA; size: NA; DNA: TGTGCCAGCATTACCGGGAGTTACACCGGGGAGCTGTTTTTT; CDR3: CASITGSYTGELFF
J: TRBJ1-4; V: TRBV7-9; D: TRBD1; size: NA; DNA: TGTGCCAGCAGCTTATTTGGGACAGGGGTAGGTGAAAAACTGTTTTTT; CDR3: CASSLFGTGVGEKLFF
J: TRBJ2-7; V: TRBV27; D: NA; size: NA; DNA: TGTGCCAGCAGTCCTGGTGGGCGCGTTCAAGAGCAGTACTTC; CDR3: CASSPGGRVQEQYF
J: TRBJ2-1; V: TRBV5-1; D: NA; size: NA; DNA: TGCGCCAGCAGCTTGGGGGAGAATGAGCAGTTCTTC; CDR3: CASSLGENEQFF
J: TRBJ2-7; V: TRBV5-1; D: TRBD1; size: NA; DNA: TGCGCCAGCAGCCGGGACAGTCCCTACGAGCAGTACTTC; CDR3: CASSRDSPYEQYF
J: TRBJ2-3; V: TRBV4-2; D: NA; size: NA; DNA: TGTGCCAGCAGCCTCGGGACTTCCACGGGCACAGATACGCAGTATTTT; CDR3: CASSLGTSTGTDTQYF
J: TRBJ1-4; V: TRBV30; D: NA; size: NA; DNA: TGTGCCTGGAGTGGGGATCGGGGACTGTTTTTT; CDR3: CAWSGDRGLFF
J: TRBJ1-1; V: TRBV10-2; D: TRBD1; size: NA; DNA: TGCGCCAGCGGAACCCGGGACAGGGGGCTCAACACTGAAGCTTTCTTT; CDR3: CASGTRDRGLNTEAFF
J: TRBJ1-1; V: TRBV5-1; D: NA; size: few; DNA: TGCGCCAGCAGCCTACTCCGGGGAGGGAACACTGAAGCTTTCTTT; CDR3: CASSLLRGGNTEAFF
J: TRBJ2-3; V: TRBV5-8; D: TRBD1; size: NA; DNA: TGTGCCAGCAGCTATACGGACAGGGTAGGGCAGTATTTT; CDR3: CASSYTDRVGQYF
J: TRBJ1-5; V: TRBV28; D: NA; size: NA; DNA: TGTGCCAGCAGTTTACAGGGCCTTAAGGGACAGCCCCAGCATTTT; CDR3: CASSLQGLKGQPQHF
J: TRBJ2-3; V: TRBV10-1; D: TRBD1; size: NA; DNA: TGCGCCAGCAGTAAGAGGGGGCAGGGAACAGATACGCAGTATTTT; CDR3: CASSKRGQGTDTQYF
J: TRBJ2-1; V: TRBV27; D: TRBD2; size: once; DNA: TGTGCCAGCAGTTTAGAACTAGCGGGAGCCGGTAGCTCCTACAATGAGCAGTTCTTC; CDR3: CASSLELAGAGSSYNEQFF
J: TRBJ1-1; V: TRBV10-2; D: NA; size: NA; DNA: TGCGCCAGCAGTGAGAACAGGGACACTGAAGCTTTCTTT; CDR3: CASSENRDTEAFF
J: TRBJ2-3; V: TRBV6-1; D: NA; size: NA; DNA: TGTGCCAGCAAGGTAGCCCTCGCCACAGATACGCAGTATTTT; CDR3: CASKVALATDTQYF
J: TRBJ2-7; V: TRBV14; D: TRBD1; size: NA; DNA: TGTGCCAGCAGAGGGGGCAACTACGAGCAGTACTTC; CDR3: CASRGGNYEQYF